The rows below give T cell receptor beta chains drawn from one sample of a study of cytomegalovirus exposure and HLA in healthy donors. Clones were read by immunoSEQ multiplex PCR, and TCRdb kept only the in-frame ones, dropping some. The sample has 150,000 to 200,000 clones; 60% to 80% are singletons. Sequenced sample: PBMCs. The receptors here all came from a man aged 18 to 30 in good health and CMV-seropositive. The CDR3 runs from the conserved cysteine through the conserved F or W. Not all rows give a size; the values are once, few, many and, for expanded clones, a class.

TRBJ2-5	-	TRBV4-2	CVSSQDRQRAQETQYF
TRBJ2-2	few	TRBV19	CASSIKGVGELFF
TRBJ2-1	-	TRBV7-2	CASSLEASVNEQFF
TRBJ2-3	-	TRBV7-2	CASSSGLAADTQYF
TRBJ1-5	-	TRBV7-8	CASSLESGLGGQPQHF
TRBJ2-5	few	TRBV29-1	CSVTARGKSQETQYF
TRBJ2-2	-	TRBV12-5	CASGLVGVLPGELFF
TRBJ1-2	-	TRBV5-6	CASSLGQAPNYGYTF
TRBJ2-2	-	TRBV5-8	CASSFGTQRGGELFF
TRBJ1-5	few	TRBV30	CAWSSSGRGNQPQHF